A selection of T cell receptor beta chains follows, all from one sample in a study of breast tumors, draining lymph nodes, adjacent tissues. TCRdb analysed the multiplex PCR reads with MiXCR anew, one entry per CDR3 protein. Counted here are some 170,000 distinct CDR3 sequences, approximately 30% occurring once; the ten biggest clones make up 3% to 4.5%. The material sequenced was axillary lymph node tissue. The receptors were gathered from a female donor with breast cancer. Some clones in this sample may be carry-over from other donors' samples. CDR3s include the opening cysteine and the closing phenylalanine or tryptophan. D genes are given only for firm matches. Rows may omit the clone size; those that give it use once, few, many or a size class.

J	D	size	V	DNA	CDR3
TRBJ2-3	TRBD2	once	TRBV20-1	TGCAGTGCTCTCAGGACTAGCGGGAGTGATTTGCAGTATTTT	CSALRTSGSDLQYF
TRBJ2-2	NA	NA	TRBV7-9	TGTGCTAGCAGCTTAGTGAAGTTAACCGGGGAGCTGTTGTTT	CASSLVKLTGELLF
TRBJ2-5	NA	many	TRBV12-3/TRBV12-4	TGTGCCAGCAGTTTACGGGGGTCCGAGACCCAGTACTTC	CASSLRGSETQYF
TRBJ2-4	NA	many	TRBV10-3	TGTGCCATCTGTAAGGAACCCGGGGCCAAAAACATTCAGTACTTC	CAICKEPGAKNIQYF
TRBJ1-5	TRBD1	NA	TRBV14	TGTGCCAGCAGCCAAGATCTCGGAGGCAGGGGGCGGCATTTT	CASSQDLGGRGRHF
TRBJ2-1	TRBD1	NA	TRBV10-2	TGCGCCGGCCCGAGGACAGGAGTTTTGAATGAGCAGTTCTTC	CAGPRTGVLNEQFF
TRBJ1-5	NA	many	TRBV10-1	TGCGCCCGAGCAGGCAGGGCCCCCTTCAATCAGCCCCAGCATTTT	CARAGRAPFNQPQHF
TRBJ2-1	NA	NA	TRBV29-1	TGCAGCGTTGAGGCAGGGGACCCCTTCTACAATGAGCAGTTCTTC	CSVEAGDPFYNEQFF
TRBJ1-5	NA	many	TRBV6-5	TGTGCCAGCAGTAGAGACGGGAGCAATCAGCCCCAGCATTTT	CASSRDGSNQPQHF
TRBJ2-1	NA	many	TRBV7-3	TGTGCCAGCAGCTTCAGGCCGGGACACCGAAACTCCTACAATGAGCAGTTCTTC	CASSFRPGHRNSYNEQFF
TRBJ2-7	NA	many	TRBV28	TGTGCCAGTACCCACAGGAATGGCGAGCAGTACTTC	CASTHRNGEQYF
TRBJ1-5	TRBD1	many	TRBV20-1	TGCAGTGCTAGATACAGGGGGGGTGCGAGCAATCAGCCCCAGCATTTT	CSARYRGGASNQPQHF
TRBJ2-7	NA	many	TRBV28	TGTGCCAGCAGTTCCCTGCCCCTCCGGGAGCAGTACTTC	CASSSLPLREQYF
TRBJ2-5	TRBD2	NA	TRBV5-4	TGTGCCAGCAGCTTGGCCGGGGCGGGAGGGACCCAGTACTTC	CASSLAGAGGTQYF
TRBJ2-7	TRBD2	many	TRBV4-2	TGTGCCAGCAGCCAACAACTAGCGGGGGGTAACTACGAGCAGTACTTC	CASSQQLAGGNYEQYF
TRBJ1-6	NA	NA	TRBV20-1	TGCAGTGCCCACGTTGGTGGCGGGAATTCACCCCTCCACTTT	CSAHVGGGNSPLHF
TRBJ2-7	NA	NA	TRBV5-1	TGCACCAGCAGCTTGGACAGCCGACCCTACGAGCAGTACTTC	CTSSLDSRPYEQYF
TRBJ1-4	NA	NA	TRBV12-3/TRBV12-4	TGTGCCGGCAGTAAACGGCAGGGAGGTGAAAAACTGTTTTTT	CAGSKRQGGEKLFF
TRBJ2-7	NA	NA	TRBV28	TGTGCCAGCAACCGGGCGACCCGCTCCTACGAGCAGTACTTC	CASNRATRSYEQYF
TRBJ1-4	NA	many	TRBV29-1	TGCAGCGTTGAATTGGACCCCGAGGATGAAAAACTGTTTTTT	CSVELDPEDEKLFF
TRBJ1-4	TRBD1	many	TRBV6-1	TGTGCCAGCAACGACAGGGTTAATGAAAAACTGTTTTTT	CASNDRVNEKLFF
TRBJ1-5	NA	NA	TRBV19	TGTGCCAGTAGTATAAGTGGTTCAAGGAACCAGCCCCAGCATTTT	CASSISGSRNQPQHF
TRBJ2-5	NA	many	TRBV20-1	TGCAGTGCTGGAACACACCAAGAGACCCAGTACTTC	CSAGTHQETQYF